These 26 T cell receptor beta chains came from one sample sequenced in a study of shared clonotypes between healthy human individuals. This table comes from immunoSEQ multiplex PCR, and its TCRdb copy is limited to in-frame clones, with some not included. The table shows a few hundred thousand clones, with 70% to 80% occurring only once. Material: PBMCs. The receptors derive from a woman between 40 and 50 years old in good health. Some clones in this sample may be carry-over from other donors' samples.

The gene calls are TRBV6-1 and TRBJ2-1; 7 bases align to TRBD1. This CDR3 is 13 amino acids long. Germline V gene data show CDR1 as MNHNS and CDR2 as SASEGT. V shed 3 bases and J 9 bases; nucleotides not matched to a gene: 5. The CDR3 DNA reads TGTGCCAGCAGTGAGGGACAGACCGTTGAGCAGTTCTTC. This translates into CASSEGQTVEQFF.

The chain carries TRBV10-3 and TRBJ2-5; D is unclear. CDR1 and CDR2 (germline): ENHRY, SYGVKD. Trimming removed 0 bases from V and 11 bases from J, with 13 bases in between. The CDR3 has 13 amino acids. CDR3 sequence: CAISESVDPGQYF. In DNA, the CDR3 is TGTGCCATCAGTGAGTCTGTGGATCCCGGGCAGTACTTC.

Details on this clone: The sample holds other DNA sequences that translate to the same CDR3. The CDR3 DNA follows: TGTGCCAGCAGCCCGGGACAGGGACCCTACGAGCAGTACTTC. This codes for CASSPGQGPYEQYF. The chain recombines TRBV7-2 with TRBJ2-7, with 9 bases identical to TRBD1. The junction had 4 bases not matched to a gene; V was cut back by 5 bases and J by 2 bases. The V gene's germline CDR1 is SGHTA and CDR2 FQGNSA. The CDR3 spans 14 residues.

In this sample, this clone turned up once. The rearrangement uses TRBV6-1 and TRBJ2-3, with 10 bases matching TRBD1. This CDR3 is 15 amino acids long. The germline V gene has CDR1 MNHNS and CDR2 SASEGT. The junction had 9 bases not matched to a gene; V was cut back by 10 bases and J by 2 bases. CDR3 loop: CATRPGTGATDTQYF. CDR3 DNA sequence: TGTGCCACGCGTCCCGGGACAGGGGCCACAGATACGCAGTATTTT.

DNA for the CDR3: TGTGCCAGCAGCTTACAAGCGGGAGGGCCTTACGAGCAGTACTTC. Translating it yields CASSLQAGGPYEQYF. This rearrangement joins TRBV7-2 to TRBJ2-7; TRBD2 aligns across 10 bases. Trimming cost V 2 bases and J 4 bases; bases outside gene matches: 5. Looked up from germline, CDR1 is SGHTA and CDR2 is FQGNSA. The CDR3 length is 15 residues.

The chain has TRBV5-4 and TRBJ2-1; tentatively, D is TRBD1 (5 bases). V lost 6 bases, J lost 10 bases, and 14 bases lay in between. CDR3 size: 12 residues. The V gene's germline CDR1 is SGHNT and CDR2 YYREEE (reference sequence). The CDR3 DNA sequence: TGTGCCAGCACTTACCCCCAGGGCGAGCAGTTCTTC. Its translation is CASTYPQGEQFF.

V gene TRBV5-4 combines with J gene TRBJ2-7, with D unclear. This CDR3 is 14 amino acids long. V dropped 1 base and J dropped 5 bases, with 13 bases sitting between them. The germline CDR1 and CDR2 sequences are SGHNT and YYREEE (reference sequence). The CDR3: CASSLFSLRNEQYF. CDR3 nucleotides: TGTGCCAGCAGCTTGTTTTCTCTTAGGAACGAGCAGTACTTC.

The V call is TRBV7-8, the J call TRBJ2-2, with a weak D call TRBD1 (6 bases). This CDR3 region has 15 residues. The V and J ends lost 7 bases and 7 bases respectively, with 19 bases between them. From germline, CDR1 is SGHVS and CDR2 FQNEAQ. In DNA, the CDR3 is TGTGCCAGCACCCGACTTGGACAGAAGAACGGGGAGCTGTTTTTT. Translated, it gives CASTRLGQKNGELFF.

The chain joins TRBV7-2 to TRBJ2-7; D gene uncertain. The CDR3 sequence is 17 residues long. Per the germline V gene, CDR1 is SGHTA and CDR2 is FQGNSA. V shed 1 base and J shed 4 bases, with 20 bases lying between them. The CDR3: CASSLVSVGSSTYEQYF. In DNA form, the CDR3 reads TGTGCCAGCAGCTTAGTCTCGGTGGGCTCGTCTACATACGAGCAGTACTTC. Full variable domain (missing parts from reference TRBV7-2 and TRBJ2-7): GAGVSQSPSNKVTEKGKDVELRCDPISGHTALYWYRQSLGQGLEFLIYFQGNSAPDKSGLPSDRFSAERTGGSVSTLTIQRTQQEDSAVYLCASSLVSVGSSTYEQYFGPGTRLTVT.

The chain couples TRBV27 to TRBJ2-5; TRBD2 might be the D (6 bases). CDR1 and CDR2 from the germline V gene are MNHEY and SMNVEV (reference sequence). V was pared by 7 bases and J by 5 bases, with 14 bases between. The CDR3 is made up of 13 amino acids. CDR3 amino acids: CASNLLAGETQYF. The CDR3 DNA follows: TGTGCCAGCAACCTACTAGCTGGGGAGACCCAGTACTTC.

This clone was recorded many times. The chain uses TRBV5-1 and TRBJ2-3; possible D gene TRBD2, 6 bases. With 0 bases removed from V and 3 bases from J, the gap between germline ends came to 8 bases. CDR1 SGHRS and CDR2 YFSETQ come from the germline V gene. The CDR3 is made up of 14 amino acids. CDR3 in DNA: TGCGCCAGCAGCTTGGGGGAGGTGACAGATACGCAGTATTTT. The encoded protein is CASSLGEVTDTQYF.

The chain combines TRBV5-8 with TRBJ1-4; TRBD1 matches at 10 bases. After removal of 4 bases from V and 6 bases from J, the junction contained 6 bases not matched to a gene. The CDR3 covers 15 residues. Germline V gene sequence: CDR1 SGHTS, CDR2 YDEGEE. The DNA of the CDR3 is TGTGCCAGCAGCCTGTATGGGACAGGGGATGAAAAACTGTTTTTT. Encoded protein: CASSLYGTGDEKLFF.

A word on this clone: Being one base from a much bigger clone, this may be a read error. The identical CDR3 is also encoded by other nucleotide sequences in the sample. V is TRBV28 and J is TRBJ1-1; D gene uncertain. The V gene's germline CDR1 is MDHEN and CDR2 SYDVKM. Trimming removed 3 bases at V and 0 bases at J, with 2 bases between. The CDR3 runs to 12 residues. CDR3 in amino acids: CASSLMNTEAFF. The CDR3, as DNA: TGTGCCAGCAGTTTGATGAACACTGAAGCTTTCTTT.

The chain is built from TRBV16 and TRBJ2-5; D gene unclear. CDR3 length: 11 residues. V was clipped by 2 bases and J by 3 bases, with 1 base between them. Germline V gene lookup returns CDR1 KGHSY and CDR2 FQNENV. CDR3 region: CASSQEETQYF. In DNA, the CDR3 is TGTGCCAGCAGCCAAGAAGAGACCCAGTACTTC.

The chain recombines TRBV19 with TRBJ2-1; TRBD2 is a possible D gene (5 bases). The CDR3 is made up of 12 amino acids. V dropped 3 bases and J dropped 9 bases, with 9 bases sitting between them. Germline loops: CDR1 LNHDA, CDR2 SQIVND (reference sequence). The CDR3 bases are TGTGCCAGTAGTATTTGGGGAGCTGAGCAGTTCTTC. This codes for CASSIWGAEQFF. Using reference TRBV19 and TRBJ2-1 for the parts outside the CDR3, the full variable domain is DGGITQSPKYLFRKEGQNVTLSCEQNLNHDAMYWYRQDPGQGLRLIYYSQIVNDFQKGDIAEGYSVSREKKESFPLTVTSAQKNPTAFYLCASSIWGAEQFFGPGTRLTVL.

The V call is TRBV25-1, the J call TRBJ2-3; D is possibly TRBD2 (5 bases). Germline-derived CDR1 and CDR2 are MGHDK and SYGVNS. V dropped 1 base and J dropped 2 bases, with 13 bases sitting between them. The CDR3 covers 16 residues. CDR3 nucleotides: TGTGCCAGCAGTGAATTGGGGAGTGGGGTCACAGATACGCAGTATTTT. It yields the protein CASSELGSGVTDTQYF.

The rearrangement uses TRBV27 and TRBJ2-3; 7 nucleotides align to TRBD1. Germline CDR1 and CDR2: MNHEY and SMNVEV (reference sequence). The V gene end was trimmed by 6 bases and the J gene end by 2 bases; junction bases not matched to a gene: 2. The length of the CDR3 is 13 residues. CDR3 coding DNA: TGTGCCAGCAGGGGACAGTACACAGATACGCAGTATTTT. Translating gives CASRGQYTDTQYF.

The chain couples TRBV10-3 to TRBJ1-1; 7 positions match TRBD1. The V segment lost 3 bases and the J segment 3 bases; nucleotides outside the gene matches: 10. The germline gives CDR1 ENHRY, CDR2 SYGVKD. CDR3 length: 16 residues. CDR3 coding DNA: TGTGCCATCAGTGATGGATCGACAGGGAGAGACACTGAAGCTTTCTTT. Translated, it gives CAISDGSTGRDTEAFF.

The chain uses TRBV10-2 and TRBJ1-5; 7 bases line up with TRBD1. In germline, CDR1 is WSHSY, CDR2 SAAADI. V was pared by 7 bases and J by 7 bases, with 7 bases of the junction left unmatched. The CDR3 consists of 13 residues. The CDR3 region has the DNA TGCGCCAGCACGGGACAGCCTCGGCAGCCCCAGCATTTT. Translating gives CASTGQPRQPQHF.

The chain has TRBV28 and TRBJ1-3, with 8 bases fitting TRBD1. CDR1 is MDHEN, CDR2 SYDVKM, per germline. Losses at the gene ends were 6 bases for V and 0 bases for J; bases not matched to a gene: 4. This CDR3 is 15 amino acids long. The CDR3 protein is CASSTGQDSGNTIYF. CDR3 nucleotides: TGTGCCAGCAGCACGGGACAGGACTCTGGAAACACCATATATTTT.

This chain connects TRBV29-1 to TRBJ2-3; TRBD2 agrees at 9 bases. Germline V gene lookup returns CDR1 SQVTM and CDR2 ANQGSEA. This CDR3 has 15 residues. V lost 4 bases, J lost 2 bases, and 7 bases stayed unmatched. CDR3 residues: CSVVPAGGPTDTQYF. The DNA for the CDR3 is TGCAGCGTTGTACCAGCGGGAGGCCCCACAGATACGCAGTATTTT.

The gene calls are TRBV5-1 and TRBJ1-3; weak D call: TRBD1 (6 bases). Germline V CDR1 and CDR2: SGHRS, YFSETQ. V shed 0 bases and J shed 0 bases, with 10 bases lying between them. This CDR3 has 16 residues. The CDR3 DNA follows: TGCGCCAGCAGCTTGGGGGACATCTTCTCTGGAAACACCATATATTTT. Encoded protein: CASSLGDIFSGNTIYF.

The V and J genes are TRBV7-9 and TRBJ2-1; 13 nucleotides line up with TRBD2. Trimming at V came to 5 bases and at J to 7 bases, leaving 5 bases not matched to a gene. The length of the CDR3 is 15 residues. Germline V lookup: CDR1 SEHNR, CDR2 FQNEAQ (reference sequence). The DNA for the CDR3 is TGTGCCAGCAGCCCGGGACTAGCGGGGACGAATGAGCAGTTCTTC. Amino acid sequence: CASSPGLAGTNEQFF.

The chain recombines TRBV12-5 with TRBJ2-1, with TRBD2 identical over 8 bases. The CDR3 has 16 residues. V gave up 1 base and J gave up 5 bases; unmatched junction bases: 7. The germline V gene has CDR1 LGHNT and CDR2 FRNRAP. In DNA form, the CDR3 reads TGTGCTAGTGGTTTGGGTACTAGCGGACTTCACAATGAGCAGTTCTTC. Protein: CASGLGTSGLHNEQFF.

The gene calls are TRBV5-5 and TRBJ2-5; 11 bases match TRBD1. The CDR3 extends over 15 amino acids. The ends lost 4 bases at V and 5 bases at J; junction bases unmatched: 7. Germline CDR1 reads SGHKS; CDR2 reads YYEKEE (reference sequence). The CDR3 reads CASSPGTGGQETQYF. CDR3 nucleotide sequence: TGTGCCAGCAGCCCTGGGACAGGGGGGCAGGAGACCCAGTACTTC.

This chain links TRBV29-1 with TRBJ2-1; tentatively, D is TRBD1 (6 bases). Germline V CDR1 and CDR2: SQVTM, ANQGSEA. CDR3 length equals 15 residues. Trimming took off 4 bases at V and 0 bases at J, with 13 bases between the two ends. The CDR3 nucleotides read TGCAGCGTTGCATTCCAGGGGTCCTCCTACAATGAGCAGTTCTTC. Translated: CSVAFQGSSYNEQFF.